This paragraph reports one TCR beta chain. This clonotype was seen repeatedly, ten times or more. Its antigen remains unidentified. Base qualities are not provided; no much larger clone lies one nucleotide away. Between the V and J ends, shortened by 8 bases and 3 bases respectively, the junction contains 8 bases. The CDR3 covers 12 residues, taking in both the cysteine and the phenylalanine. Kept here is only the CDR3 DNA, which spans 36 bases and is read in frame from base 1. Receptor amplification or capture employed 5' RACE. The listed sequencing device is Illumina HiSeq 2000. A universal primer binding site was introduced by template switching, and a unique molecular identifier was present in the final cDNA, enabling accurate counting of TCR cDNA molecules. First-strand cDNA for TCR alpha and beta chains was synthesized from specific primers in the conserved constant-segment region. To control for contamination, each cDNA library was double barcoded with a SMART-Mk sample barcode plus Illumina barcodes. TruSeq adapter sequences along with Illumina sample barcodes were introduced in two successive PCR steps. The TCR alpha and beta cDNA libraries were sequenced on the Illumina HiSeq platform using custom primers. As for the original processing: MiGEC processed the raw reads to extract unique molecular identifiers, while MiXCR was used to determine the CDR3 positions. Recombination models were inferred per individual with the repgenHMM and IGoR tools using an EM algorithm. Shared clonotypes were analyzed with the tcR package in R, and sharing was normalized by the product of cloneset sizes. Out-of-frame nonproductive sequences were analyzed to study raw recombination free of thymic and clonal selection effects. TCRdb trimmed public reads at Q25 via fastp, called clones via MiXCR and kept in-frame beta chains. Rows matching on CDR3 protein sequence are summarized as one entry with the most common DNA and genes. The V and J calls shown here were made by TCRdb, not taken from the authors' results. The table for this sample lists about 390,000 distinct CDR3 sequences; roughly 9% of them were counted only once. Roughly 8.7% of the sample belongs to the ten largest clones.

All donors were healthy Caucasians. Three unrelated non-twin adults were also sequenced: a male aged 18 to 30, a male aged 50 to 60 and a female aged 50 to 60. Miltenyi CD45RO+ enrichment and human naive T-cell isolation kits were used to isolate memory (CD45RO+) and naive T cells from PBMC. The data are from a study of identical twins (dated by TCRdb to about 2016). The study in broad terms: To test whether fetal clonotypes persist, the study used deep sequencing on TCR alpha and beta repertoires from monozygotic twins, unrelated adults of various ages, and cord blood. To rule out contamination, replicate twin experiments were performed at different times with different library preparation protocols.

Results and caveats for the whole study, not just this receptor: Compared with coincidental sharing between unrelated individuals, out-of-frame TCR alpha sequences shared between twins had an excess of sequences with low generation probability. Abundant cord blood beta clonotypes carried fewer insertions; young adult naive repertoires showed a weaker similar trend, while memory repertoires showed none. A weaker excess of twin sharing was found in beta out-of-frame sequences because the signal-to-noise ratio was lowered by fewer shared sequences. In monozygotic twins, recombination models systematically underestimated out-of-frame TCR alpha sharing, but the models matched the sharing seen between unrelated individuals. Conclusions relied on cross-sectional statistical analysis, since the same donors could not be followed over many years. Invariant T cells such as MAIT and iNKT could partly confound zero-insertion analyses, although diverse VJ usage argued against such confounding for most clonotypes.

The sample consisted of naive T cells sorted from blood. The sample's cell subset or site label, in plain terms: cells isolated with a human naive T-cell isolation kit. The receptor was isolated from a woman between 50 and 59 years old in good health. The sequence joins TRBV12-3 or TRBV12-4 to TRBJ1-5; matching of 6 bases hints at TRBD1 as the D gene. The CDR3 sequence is CASGGLNQPQHF. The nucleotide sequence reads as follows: TGTGCCAGCGGGGGGCTCAATCAGCCCCAGCATTTT.